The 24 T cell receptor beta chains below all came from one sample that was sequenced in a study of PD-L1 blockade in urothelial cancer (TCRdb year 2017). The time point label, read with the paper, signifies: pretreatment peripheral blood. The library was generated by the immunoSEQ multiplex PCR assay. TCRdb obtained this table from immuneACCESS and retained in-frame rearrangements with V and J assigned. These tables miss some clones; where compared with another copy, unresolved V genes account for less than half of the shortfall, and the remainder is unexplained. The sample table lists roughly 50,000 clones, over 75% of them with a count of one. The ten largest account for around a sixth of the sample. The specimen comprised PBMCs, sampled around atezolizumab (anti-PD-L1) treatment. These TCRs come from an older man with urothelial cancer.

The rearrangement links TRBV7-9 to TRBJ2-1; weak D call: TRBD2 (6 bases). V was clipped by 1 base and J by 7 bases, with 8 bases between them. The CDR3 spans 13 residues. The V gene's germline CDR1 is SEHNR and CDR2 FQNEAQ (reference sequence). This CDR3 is CASSLVAGNEQFF. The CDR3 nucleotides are TGTGCCAGCAGCTTAGTTGCGGGGAATGAGCAGTTCTTC.

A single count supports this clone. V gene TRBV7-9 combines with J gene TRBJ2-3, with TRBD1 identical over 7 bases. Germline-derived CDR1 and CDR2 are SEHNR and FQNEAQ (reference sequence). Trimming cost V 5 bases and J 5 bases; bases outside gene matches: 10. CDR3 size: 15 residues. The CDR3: CASSLGTEAGDTQYF. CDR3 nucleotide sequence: TGTGCCAGCAGCCTAGGGACAGAGGCTGGAGATACGCAGTATTTT.

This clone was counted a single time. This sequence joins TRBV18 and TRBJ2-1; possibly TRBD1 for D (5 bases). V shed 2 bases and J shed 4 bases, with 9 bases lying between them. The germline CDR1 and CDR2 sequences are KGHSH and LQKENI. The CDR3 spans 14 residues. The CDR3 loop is CASSPVPGYNEQFF. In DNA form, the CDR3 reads TGTGCCAGCTCACCAGTCCCAGGGTACAATGAGCAGTTCTTC.

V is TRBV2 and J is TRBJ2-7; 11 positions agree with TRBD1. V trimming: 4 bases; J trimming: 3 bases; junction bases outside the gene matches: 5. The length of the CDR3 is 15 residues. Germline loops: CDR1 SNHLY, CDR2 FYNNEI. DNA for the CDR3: TGTGCCAGCAGTGGGACAGGGGGCAAATACTACGAGCAGTACTTC. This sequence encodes CASSGTGGKYYEQYF.

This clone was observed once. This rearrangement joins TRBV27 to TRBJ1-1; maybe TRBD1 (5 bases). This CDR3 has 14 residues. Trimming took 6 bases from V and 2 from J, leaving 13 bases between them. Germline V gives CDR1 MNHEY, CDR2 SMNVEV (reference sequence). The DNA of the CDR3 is TGTGCCAGCAGACCCGACAGCCTCAACACTGAAGCTTTCTTT. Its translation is CASRPDSLNTEAFF.

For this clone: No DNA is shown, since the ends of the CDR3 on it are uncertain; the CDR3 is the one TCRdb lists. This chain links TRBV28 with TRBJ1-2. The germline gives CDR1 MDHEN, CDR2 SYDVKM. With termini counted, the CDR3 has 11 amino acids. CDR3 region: CASSSSGGYTF.

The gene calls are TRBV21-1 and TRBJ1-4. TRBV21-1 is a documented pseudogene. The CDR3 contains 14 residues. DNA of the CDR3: TGTGCCAGCAGCCGAGGCAGAACTAATGAAAAACTGTTTTTT. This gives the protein CASSRGRTNEKLFF.

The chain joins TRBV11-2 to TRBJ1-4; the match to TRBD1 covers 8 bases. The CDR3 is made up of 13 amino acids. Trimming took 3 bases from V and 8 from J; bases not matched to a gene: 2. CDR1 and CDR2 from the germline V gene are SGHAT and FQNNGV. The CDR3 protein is CASSLDRVEKLFF. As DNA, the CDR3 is TGTGCCAGCAGCTTGGACAGGGTGGAAAAACTGTTTTTT.

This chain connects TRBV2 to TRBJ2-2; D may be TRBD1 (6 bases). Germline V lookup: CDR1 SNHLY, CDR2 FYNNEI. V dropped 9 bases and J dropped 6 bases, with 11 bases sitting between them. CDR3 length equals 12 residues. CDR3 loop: CASATGPGELFF. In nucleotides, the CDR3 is TGTGCCAGTGCGACAGGTCCCGGGGAGCTGTTTTTT.

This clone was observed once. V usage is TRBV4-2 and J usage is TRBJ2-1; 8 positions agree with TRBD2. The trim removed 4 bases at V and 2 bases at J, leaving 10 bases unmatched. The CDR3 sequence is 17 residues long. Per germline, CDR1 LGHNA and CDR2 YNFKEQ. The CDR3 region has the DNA TGTGCCAGCAGCCCCCCGGGAGCGGGAGTGGCCTACAATGAGCAGTTCTTC. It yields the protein CASSPPGAGVAYNEQFF.

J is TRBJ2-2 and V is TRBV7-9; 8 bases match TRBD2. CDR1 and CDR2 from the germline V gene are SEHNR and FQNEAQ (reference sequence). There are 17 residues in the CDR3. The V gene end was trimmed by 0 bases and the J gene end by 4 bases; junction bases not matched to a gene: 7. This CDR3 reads CASSLAREELSTGELFF. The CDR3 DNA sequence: TGTGCCAGCAGCTTAGCGCGGGAGGAACTTAGCACCGGGGAGCTGTTTTTT.

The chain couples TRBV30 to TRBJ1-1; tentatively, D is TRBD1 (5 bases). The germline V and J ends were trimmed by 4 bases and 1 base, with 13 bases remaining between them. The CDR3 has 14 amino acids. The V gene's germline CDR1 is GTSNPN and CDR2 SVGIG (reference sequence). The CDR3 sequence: CAWTLGGRNTEAFF. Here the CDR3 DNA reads TGTGCCTGGACCCTTGGGGGGAGGAACACTGAAGCTTTCTTT.

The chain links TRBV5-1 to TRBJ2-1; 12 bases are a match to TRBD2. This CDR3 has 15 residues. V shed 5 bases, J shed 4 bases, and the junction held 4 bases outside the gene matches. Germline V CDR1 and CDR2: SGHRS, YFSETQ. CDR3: CASRPTSGRYNEQFF. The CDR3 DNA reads TGCGCCAGCAGACCTACTAGCGGGAGGTACAATGAGCAGTTCTTC.

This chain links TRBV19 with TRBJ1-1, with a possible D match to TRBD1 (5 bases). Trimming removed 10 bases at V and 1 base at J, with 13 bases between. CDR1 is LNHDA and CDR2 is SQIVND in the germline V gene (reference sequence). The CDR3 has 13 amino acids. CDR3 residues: CATKGHPNTEAFF. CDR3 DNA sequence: TGTGCCACTAAAGGACACCCGAACACTGAAGCTTTCTTT.

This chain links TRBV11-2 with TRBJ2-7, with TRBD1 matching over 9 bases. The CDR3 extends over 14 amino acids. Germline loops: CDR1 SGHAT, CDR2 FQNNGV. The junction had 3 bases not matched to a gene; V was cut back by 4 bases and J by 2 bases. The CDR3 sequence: CASSSRTGAYEQYF. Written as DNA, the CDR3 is TGTGCCAGCAGCTCGCGGACAGGGGCCTACGAGCAGTACTTC.

CDR3 DNA: TGTGCCATCAGTGAGCATCGGGGAGGGGGGTCCCAAGAGACCCAGTACTTC. This translates into CAISEHRGGGSQETQYF. The chain combines TRBV10-3 with TRBJ2-5, with D perhaps matching TRBD2 (7 bases). V lost 2 bases, J lost 1 base, and 17 bases lay in between. This CDR3 spans 17 amino acids. The germline CDR1 and CDR2 sequences are ENHRY and SYGVKD.

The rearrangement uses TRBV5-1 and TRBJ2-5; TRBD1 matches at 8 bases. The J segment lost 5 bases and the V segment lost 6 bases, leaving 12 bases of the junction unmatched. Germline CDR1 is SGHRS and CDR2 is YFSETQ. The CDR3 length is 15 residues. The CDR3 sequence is CASTYRPGGYETQYF. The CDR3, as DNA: TGCGCCAGCACATATCGCCCAGGGGGCTATGAGACCCAGTACTTC.

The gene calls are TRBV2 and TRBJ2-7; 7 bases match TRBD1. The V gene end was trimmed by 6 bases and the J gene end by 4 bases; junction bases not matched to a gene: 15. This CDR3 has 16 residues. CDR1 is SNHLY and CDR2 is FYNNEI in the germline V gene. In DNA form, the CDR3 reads TGTGCCAGCAGGGGGATTGCCGGGACAGCATTTTACGAGCAGTACTTC. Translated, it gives CASRGIAGTAFYEQYF.

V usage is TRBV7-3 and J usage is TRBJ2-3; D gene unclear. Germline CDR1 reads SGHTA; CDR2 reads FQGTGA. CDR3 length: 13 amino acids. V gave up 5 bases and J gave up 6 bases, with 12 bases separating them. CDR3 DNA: TGTGCCAGCAGCACCACCCGACTGGATACGCAGTATTTT. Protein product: CASSTTRLDTQYF.

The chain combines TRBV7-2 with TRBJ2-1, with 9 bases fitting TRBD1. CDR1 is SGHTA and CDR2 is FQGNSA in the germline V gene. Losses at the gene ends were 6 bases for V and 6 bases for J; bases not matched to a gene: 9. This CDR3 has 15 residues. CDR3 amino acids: CASSTITGGFNEQFF. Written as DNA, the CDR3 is TGTGCCAGCAGTACGATTACAGGGGGCTTCAATGAGCAGTTCTTC.

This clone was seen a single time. Here the CDR3 reads CASSLDAMRSNEQFF. In nucleotides, the CDR3 is TGTGCCAGCAGCTTAGACGCGATGCGGAGCAATGAGCAGTTCTTC. The chain joins TRBV7-6 to TRBJ2-1; no clear D. This CDR3 contains 15 residues. Germline lookup yields CDR1 SGHVS and CDR2 FNYEAQ. The V end lost 1 base, the J end lost 6 bases, and 13 bases lay between the germline ends.

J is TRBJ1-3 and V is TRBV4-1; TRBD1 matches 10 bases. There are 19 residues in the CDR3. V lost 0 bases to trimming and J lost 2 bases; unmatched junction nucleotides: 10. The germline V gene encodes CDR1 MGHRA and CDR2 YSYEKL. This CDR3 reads CASSQDRGTGVGTGNTIYF. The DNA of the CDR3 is TGCGCCAGCAGCCAAGATCGCGGGACAGGGGTTGGAACTGGAAACACCATATATTTT.

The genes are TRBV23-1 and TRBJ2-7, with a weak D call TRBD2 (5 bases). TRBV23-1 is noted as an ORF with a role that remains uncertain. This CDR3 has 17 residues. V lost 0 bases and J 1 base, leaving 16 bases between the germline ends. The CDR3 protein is CASSQSKRVGDSYEQYF. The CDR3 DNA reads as TGCGCCAGCAGTCAATCGAAGAGGGTCGGTGATTCCTACGAGCAGTACTTC.

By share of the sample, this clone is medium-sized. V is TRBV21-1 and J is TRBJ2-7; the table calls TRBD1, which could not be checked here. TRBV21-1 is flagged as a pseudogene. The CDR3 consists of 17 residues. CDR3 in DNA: TGTGCCAGCAGCAGAGGGACAGGGGCCCCCCCGGAGCACGAGCAGTACTTC. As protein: CASSRGTGAPPEHEQYF.